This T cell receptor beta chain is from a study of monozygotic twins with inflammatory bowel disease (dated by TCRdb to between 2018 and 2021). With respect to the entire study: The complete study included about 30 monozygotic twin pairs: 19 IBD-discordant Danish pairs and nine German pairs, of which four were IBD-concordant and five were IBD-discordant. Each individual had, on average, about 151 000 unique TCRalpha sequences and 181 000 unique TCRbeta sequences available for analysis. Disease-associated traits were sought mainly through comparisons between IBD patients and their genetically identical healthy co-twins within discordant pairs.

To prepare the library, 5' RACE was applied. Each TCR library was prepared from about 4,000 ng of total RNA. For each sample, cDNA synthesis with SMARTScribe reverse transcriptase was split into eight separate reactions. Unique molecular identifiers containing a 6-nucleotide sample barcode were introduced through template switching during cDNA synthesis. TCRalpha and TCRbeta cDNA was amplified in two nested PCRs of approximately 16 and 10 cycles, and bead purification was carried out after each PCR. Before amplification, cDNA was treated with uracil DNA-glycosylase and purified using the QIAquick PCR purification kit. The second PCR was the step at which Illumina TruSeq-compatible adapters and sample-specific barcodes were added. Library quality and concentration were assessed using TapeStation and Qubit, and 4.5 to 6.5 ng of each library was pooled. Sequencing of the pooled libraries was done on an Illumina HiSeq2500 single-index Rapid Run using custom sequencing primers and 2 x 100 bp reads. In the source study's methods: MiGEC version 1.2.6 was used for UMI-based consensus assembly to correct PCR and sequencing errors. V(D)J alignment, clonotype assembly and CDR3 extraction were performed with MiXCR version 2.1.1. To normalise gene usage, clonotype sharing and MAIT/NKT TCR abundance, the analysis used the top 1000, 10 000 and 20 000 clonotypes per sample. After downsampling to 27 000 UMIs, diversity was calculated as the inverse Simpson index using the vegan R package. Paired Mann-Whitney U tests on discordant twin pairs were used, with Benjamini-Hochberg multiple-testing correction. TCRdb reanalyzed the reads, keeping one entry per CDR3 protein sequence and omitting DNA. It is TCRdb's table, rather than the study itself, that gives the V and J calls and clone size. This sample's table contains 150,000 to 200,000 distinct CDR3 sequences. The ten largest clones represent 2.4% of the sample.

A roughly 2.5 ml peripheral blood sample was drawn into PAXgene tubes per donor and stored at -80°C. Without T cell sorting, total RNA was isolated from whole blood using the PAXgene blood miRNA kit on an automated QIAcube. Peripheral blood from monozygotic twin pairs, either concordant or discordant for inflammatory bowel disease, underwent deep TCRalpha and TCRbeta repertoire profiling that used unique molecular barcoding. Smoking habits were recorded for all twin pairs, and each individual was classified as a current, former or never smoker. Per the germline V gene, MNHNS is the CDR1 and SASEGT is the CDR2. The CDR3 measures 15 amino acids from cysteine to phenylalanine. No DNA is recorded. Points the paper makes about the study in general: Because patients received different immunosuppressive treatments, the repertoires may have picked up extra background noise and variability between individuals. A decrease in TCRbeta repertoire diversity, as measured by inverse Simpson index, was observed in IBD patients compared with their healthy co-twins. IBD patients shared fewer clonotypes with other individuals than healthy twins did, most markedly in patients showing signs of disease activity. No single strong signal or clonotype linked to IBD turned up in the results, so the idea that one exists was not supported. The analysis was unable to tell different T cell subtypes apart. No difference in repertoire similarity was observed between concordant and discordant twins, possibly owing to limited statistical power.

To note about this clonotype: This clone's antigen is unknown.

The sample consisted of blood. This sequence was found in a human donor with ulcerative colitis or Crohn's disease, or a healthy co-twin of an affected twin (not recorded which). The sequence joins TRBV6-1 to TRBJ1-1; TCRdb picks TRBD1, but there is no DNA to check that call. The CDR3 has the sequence CASSPRTGLRTEAFF.